This T cell receptor (beta chain) was retrieved from a study of T cell clonality in common variable immunodeficiency (dated by TCRdb to between 2014 and 2016). What the work shows at the level of the full study, not this receptor alone: CVID subjects shared fewer TCRbeta clones with each other than healthy controls did (p < 0.0001). Fewer deletions and N-nucleotide insertions were reportedly observed in CVID TCRbeta sequences, and highly modified clones with 13 or more V deletions were reportedly absent from CVID TCRbeta sequences. Correlations of repertoire features with clinical complications were constrained by heterogeneity among patients within the CVID cohort. According to the authors, finding the cause of the higher clonality in CVID would require sequencing the repertoires of T cell subpopulations. Although equal DNA input was used, an average of roughly 80,000 unique sequences per sample was obtained for controls, compared with around 32,000 for CVID samples. TCRbeta clonality was higher in CVID subjects than in healthy controls (t-test p = 0.018), and the increase was most characteristic of about a third of subjects.

Predominantly Caucasian heritage was noted among both the CVID patients and the healthy controls. From each donor, roughly 5 to 8.5 ml of heparinized peripheral whole blood was collected. Genomic DNA from adults with common variable immune deficiency (CVID) and from healthy adult controls was used to sequence TCRbeta CDR3 repertoires. The control group was made up of about 22 healthy adult volunteers (roughly ten male and approximately twelve female) whose ages ranged from about 23 to 66 years, with a mean age of approximately 32. Diluted blood was density-centrifuged over Hypaque 1077 or Ficoll-Paque to isolate peripheral blood mononuclear cells. Genomic DNA was extracted from unsorted mononuclear cells by Qiagen column purification or by a centrifugation-based method. This clone was seen at least ten times. Its antigen is currently not known. The CDR3 extends 3 residues past the end of the read, so its final part is completed from the germline J gene.

CVID samples and control samples contributed equivalent amounts of genomic DNA as sequencing input. For every sample, a 60 bp segment covering the rearranged TCRbeta CDR3 region was amplified and then sequenced. The immunoSEQ assay, a bias-corrected multiplex PCR combined with high-throughput sequencing, was used for TCRbeta amplification. The study's own analysis went as follows. Every unique nucleotide sequence was considered a clone and was annotated with V, D and J genes, copy number and frequency. Sequences were labeled productive if in frame, and non-productive if out of frame or containing stop codons. Clonality was calculated from Shannon's entropy as previously described. The predicted amino acid sequences of productive clones were used to derive mean CDR3 Kyte-Doolittle hydropathy. The R hclust function was used to hierarchically cluster scaled V gene usage with Manhattan distance and complete linkage. Clone sharing by CDR3 amino acid sequence was assessed by resampling 12 repertoires per group over 100 rounds. Repertoires were searched for fewer than 85 published EBV-specific and a few hundred published CMV-specific TCRbeta sequences. Analysis left out a couple of CVID samples that produced under 10,000 sequences, so approximately 40 CVID repertoires remained. TCRdb stores this immuneACCESS table with in-frame sequences only. Part of the clones is absent; in the studies checked, under half of the shortfall reflects unresolved V genes, and no reason is known for the rest. D and trimming come from the DNA, and the V and J calls and clone size come from that table. The sample has tens of thousands of clones on record, with no singletons. Of the sample, under 3.5% falls within the top ten clones.

V ends up 6 bases short and J 0 bases short, with an unmatched junction base count of 10. Its CDR3 holds 17 amino acids, cysteine through phenylalanine. The DNA has 42 bases, all within the CDR3, and is read from base 1. CDR1 is given as LNHDA and CDR2 as SQIVND, both from the germline V gene (reference sequence). The sequenced material came from peripheral blood mononuclear cells. The chain joins TRBV19 to TRBJ1-5, and TRBD1 aligns with 8 junction nucleotides. The clonotype was recovered from a person aged 18-70 years in good health. Incomplete CDR3 DNA: TGTGCCAGTAGAACTCACGGGACAGGCATTAGCAATCAGCCC. This gives the protein CASRTHGTGISNQP. The whole CDR3 sequence reads CASRTHGTGISNQPQHF.